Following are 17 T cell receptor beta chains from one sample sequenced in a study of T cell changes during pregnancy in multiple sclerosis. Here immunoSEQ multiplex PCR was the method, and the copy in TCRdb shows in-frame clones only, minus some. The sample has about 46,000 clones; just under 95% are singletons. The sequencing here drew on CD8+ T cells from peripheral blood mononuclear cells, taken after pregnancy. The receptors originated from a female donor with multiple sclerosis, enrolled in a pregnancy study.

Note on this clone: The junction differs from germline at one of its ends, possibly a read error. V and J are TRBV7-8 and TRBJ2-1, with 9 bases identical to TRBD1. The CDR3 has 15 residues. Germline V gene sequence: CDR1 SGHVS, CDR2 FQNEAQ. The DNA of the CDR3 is TGTGCCAGCAGTTTAGGGACAGGGAACTACAATGAGCAGTTCTTC. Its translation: CASSLGTGNYNEQFF.

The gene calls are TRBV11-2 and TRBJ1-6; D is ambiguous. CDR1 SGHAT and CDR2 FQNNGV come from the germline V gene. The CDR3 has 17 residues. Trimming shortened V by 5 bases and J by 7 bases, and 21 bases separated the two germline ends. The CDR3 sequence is CASSRLEPHGENSPLHF. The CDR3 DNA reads TGTGCCAGCAGCCGCCTCGAACCGCACGGGGAGAATTCACCCCTCCACTTT.

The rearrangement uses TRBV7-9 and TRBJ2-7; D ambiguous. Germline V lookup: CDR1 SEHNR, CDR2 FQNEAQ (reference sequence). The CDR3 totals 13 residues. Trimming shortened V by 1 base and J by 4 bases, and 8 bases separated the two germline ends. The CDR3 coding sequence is TGTGCCAGCAGCTTAGAACAGAATTACGAGCAGTACTTC. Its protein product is CASSLEQNYEQYF.

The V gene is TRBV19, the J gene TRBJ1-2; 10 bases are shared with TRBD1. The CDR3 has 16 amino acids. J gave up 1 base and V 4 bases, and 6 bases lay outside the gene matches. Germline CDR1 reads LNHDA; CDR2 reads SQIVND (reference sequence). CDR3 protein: CASSKGTGAVNYGYTF. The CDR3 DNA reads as TGTGCCAGTAGTAAGGGGACAGGGGCCGTTAACTATGGCTACACCTTC.

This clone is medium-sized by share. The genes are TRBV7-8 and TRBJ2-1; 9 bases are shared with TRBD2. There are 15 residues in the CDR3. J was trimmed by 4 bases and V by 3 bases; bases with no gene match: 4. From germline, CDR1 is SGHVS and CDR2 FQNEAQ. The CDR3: CASSLGSGGYNEQFF. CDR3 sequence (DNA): TGTGCCAGCAGCTTGGGTAGCGGGGGTTACAATGAGCAGTTCTTC.

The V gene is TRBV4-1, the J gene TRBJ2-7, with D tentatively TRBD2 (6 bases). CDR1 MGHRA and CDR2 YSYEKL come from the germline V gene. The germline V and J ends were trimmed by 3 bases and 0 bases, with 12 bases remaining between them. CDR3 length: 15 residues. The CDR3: CASSHPGTPSYEQYF. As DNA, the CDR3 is TGCGCCAGCAGCCACCCCGGGACTCCCTCCTACGAGCAGTACTTC.

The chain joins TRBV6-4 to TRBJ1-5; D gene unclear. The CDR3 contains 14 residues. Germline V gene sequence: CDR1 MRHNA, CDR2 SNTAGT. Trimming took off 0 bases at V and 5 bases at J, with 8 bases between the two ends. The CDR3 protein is CASSDSMVDQPQHF. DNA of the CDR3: TGTGCCAGCAGTGACTCGATGGTAGATCAGCCCCAGCATTTT.

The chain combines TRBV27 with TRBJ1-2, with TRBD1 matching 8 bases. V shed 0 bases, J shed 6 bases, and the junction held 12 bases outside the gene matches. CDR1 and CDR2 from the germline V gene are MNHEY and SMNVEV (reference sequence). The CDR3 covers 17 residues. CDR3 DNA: TGTGCCAGCAGTTTATCGGGACAGGCAATCCCCACTGATGGCTACACCTTC. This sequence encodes CASSLSGQAIPTDGYTF.

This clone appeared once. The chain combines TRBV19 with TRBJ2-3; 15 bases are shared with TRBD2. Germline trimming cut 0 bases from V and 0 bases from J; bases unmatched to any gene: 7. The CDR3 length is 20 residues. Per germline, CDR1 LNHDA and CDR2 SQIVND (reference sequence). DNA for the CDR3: TGTGCCAGTAGTATAGATCGGGGGACTAGCGGGGGGTCTAGCACAGATACGCAGTATTTT. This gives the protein CASSIDRGTSGGSSTDTQYF.

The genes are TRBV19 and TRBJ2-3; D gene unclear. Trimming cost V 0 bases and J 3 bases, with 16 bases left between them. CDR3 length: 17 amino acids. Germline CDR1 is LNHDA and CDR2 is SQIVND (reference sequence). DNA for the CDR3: TGTGCCAGTAGTATAGATCGCGCGTTAGATCTGACAGATACGCAGTATTTT. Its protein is CASSIDRALDLTDTQYF.

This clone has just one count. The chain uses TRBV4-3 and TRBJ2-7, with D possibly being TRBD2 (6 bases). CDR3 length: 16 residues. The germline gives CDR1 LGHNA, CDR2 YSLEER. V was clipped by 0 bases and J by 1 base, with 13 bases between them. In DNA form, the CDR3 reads TGCGCCAGCAGCCAAGATGGAGGGGCCGGGTCCTACGAGCAGTACTTC. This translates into CASSQDGGAGSYEQYF.

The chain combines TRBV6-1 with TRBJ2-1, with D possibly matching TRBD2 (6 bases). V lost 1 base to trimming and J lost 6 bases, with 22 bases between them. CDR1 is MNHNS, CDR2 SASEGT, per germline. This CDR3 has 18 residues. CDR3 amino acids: CASSEVKMGGPRTNEQFF. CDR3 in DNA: TGTGCCAGCAGTGAAGTAAAGATGGGAGGCCCCCGTACCAATGAGCAGTTCTTC.

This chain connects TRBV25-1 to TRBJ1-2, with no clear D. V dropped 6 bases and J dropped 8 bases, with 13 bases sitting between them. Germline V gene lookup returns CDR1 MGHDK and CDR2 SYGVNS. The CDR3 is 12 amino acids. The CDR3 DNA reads TGTGCCAGCAGAGATTTTACTATGGGCTACACCTTC. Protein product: CASRDFTMGYTF.

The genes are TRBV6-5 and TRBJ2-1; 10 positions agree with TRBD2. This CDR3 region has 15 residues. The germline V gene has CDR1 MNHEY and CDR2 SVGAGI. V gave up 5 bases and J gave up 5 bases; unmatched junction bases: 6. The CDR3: CASSAGTSAHNEQFF. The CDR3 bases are TGTGCCAGCAGTGCCGGGACTAGCGCCCACAATGAGCAGTTCTTC.

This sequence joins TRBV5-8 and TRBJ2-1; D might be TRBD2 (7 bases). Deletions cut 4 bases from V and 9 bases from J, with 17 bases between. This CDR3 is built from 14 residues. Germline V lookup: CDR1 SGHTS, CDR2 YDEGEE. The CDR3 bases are TGTGCCAGCAGCAAACTACTAGGGGGGGGTGAGCAGTTCTTC. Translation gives CASSKLLGGGEQFF. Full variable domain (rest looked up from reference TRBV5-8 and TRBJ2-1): EAGVTQSPTHLIKTRGQQATLRCSPISGHTSVYWYQQALGLGLQFLLWYDEGEERNRGNFPPRFSGRQFPNYSSELNVNALELEDSALYLCASSKLLGGGEQFFGPGTRLTVL.

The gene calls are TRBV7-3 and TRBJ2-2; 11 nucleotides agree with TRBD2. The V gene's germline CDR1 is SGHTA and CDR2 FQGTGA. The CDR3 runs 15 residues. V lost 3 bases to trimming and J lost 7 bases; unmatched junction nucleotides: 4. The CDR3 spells CASSFTGTSGGELFF. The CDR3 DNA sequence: TGTGCCAGCAGCTTTACCGGGACTAGCGGCGGGGAGCTGTTTTTT.

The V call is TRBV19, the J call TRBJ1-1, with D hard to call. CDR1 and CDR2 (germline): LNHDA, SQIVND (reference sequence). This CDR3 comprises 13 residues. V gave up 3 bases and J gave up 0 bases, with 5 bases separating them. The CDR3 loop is CASSIFMNTEAFF. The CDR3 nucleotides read TGTGCCAGTAGTATTTTTATGAACACTGAAGCTTTCTTT.